These 20 T cell receptor beta chains were all obtained from the same sample, sequenced in a study of T cell responses to AZD1222 COVID-19 vaccine. Sequencing was performed with immunoSEQ multiplex PCR; in TCRdb, only in-frame clones are kept and a portion is missing. The data hold 40,000 to 60,000 clones, with 70% to 90% observed a single time. The sequences come from peripheral blood, collected 28 days after the second AZD1222 dose. The receptors here all came from an adult who received the AZD1222 COVID-19 vaccine.

CDR3 in amino acids: CATSDLQERSGNTIYF. The CDR3 coding sequence is TGTGCCACCAGTGATTTGCAGGAGAGGTCGGGAAACACCATATATTTT. The V gene is TRBV24-1, the J gene TRBJ1-3; D remains ambiguous. CDR1 is KGHDR and CDR2 is SFDVKD in the germline V gene. V dropped 0 bases and J dropped 4 bases, with 12 bases sitting between them. CDR3 length equals 16 residues.

The chain is built from TRBV15 and TRBJ1-1; TRBD1 matches 7 bases. Germline CDR1 is LNHNV and CDR2 is YYDKDF (reference sequence). Unmatched junction bases numbered 6, after V lost 3 bases and J lost 8 bases. CDR3 length equals 13 residues. CDR3 loop: CATSSPQGREAFF. The CDR3 region has the DNA TGTGCCACCAGCAGCCCACAGGGGCGCGAAGCTTTCTTT.

The chain employs TRBV4-2 and TRBJ1-2, with D hard to call. Trimming removed 0 bases from V and 3 bases from J, with 11 bases in between. This CDR3 contains 15 residues. The germline gives CDR1 LGHNA, CDR2 YNFKEQ. The CDR3 reads CASSQDRRGDYGYTF. The CDR3 DNA follows: TGTGCCAGCAGCCAAGATCGCCGGGGTGACTATGGCTACACCTTC.

The rearrangement joins TRBV7-9 to TRBJ2-7, with TRBD1 identical over 9 bases. The CDR3 extends over 15 amino acids. The trim removed 4 bases at V and 3 bases at J, leaving 7 bases unmatched. Germline V gene lookup returns CDR1 SEHNR and CDR2 FQNEAQ (reference sequence). CDR3 nucleotides: TGTGCCAGCAGCTCCGGAGGGGACAGGGTCTACGAGCAGTACTTC. Protein product: CASSSGGDRVYEQYF.

The chain employs TRBV5-8 and TRBJ2-7, with D hard to call. Germline CDR1 SGHTS, CDR2 YDEGEE. This CDR3 comprises 14 residues. The V and J ends lost 0 bases and 2 bases respectively, with 9 bases between them. The CDR3 sequence: CASSLGGSPYEQYF. The CDR3 nucleotides read TGTGCCAGCAGCTTGGGCGGTAGTCCCTACGAGCAGTACTTC.

This clone was detected once. J is TRBJ1-2 and V is TRBV30; D gene uncertain. With 2 bases removed from V and 7 bases from J, the gap between germline ends came to 17 bases. Germline V lookup: CDR1 GTSNPN, CDR2 SVGIG (reference sequence). The CDR3 spans 14 residues. The CDR3 region has the DNA TGTGCCTGGAGTCACACCCGGAAGCGTTTTGGCTACACCTTC. It is translated as CAWSHTRKRFGYTF.

The gene calls are TRBV27 and TRBJ2-1, with TRBD1 matching 7 bases. J lost 4 bases, V lost 7 bases, and 19 bases had no gene match. The CDR3 has 18 residues. Germline lookup yields CDR1 MNHEY and CDR2 SMNVEV (reference sequence). DNA for the CDR3: TGTGCCAGCACCCCAACCCCCGGGCCGACAGGGCTTTACAATGAGCAGTTCTTC. Translating gives CASTPTPGPTGLYNEQFF.

V usage is TRBV19 and J usage is TRBJ2-7, with 11 bases lining up with TRBD2. CDR1 is LNHDA and CDR2 is SQIVND in the germline V gene (reference sequence). V lost 4 bases and J lost 6; bases outside the gene matches: 11. CDR3 length equals 16 residues. CDR3 sequence (DNA): TGTGCCAGTAGTACGCACGGTCTAGCGGGAGGAGTCGAGCAGTACTTC. Encoded protein: CASSTHGLAGGVEQYF.

This chain connects TRBV7-3 to TRBJ2-1, with 11 bases aligning to TRBD2. Germline lookup yields CDR1 SGHTA and CDR2 FQGTGA. The CDR3 extends over 15 amino acids. V lost 0 bases, J lost 15 bases, and 10 bases stayed unmatched. This CDR3 reads CASSLTLVAGGPMFF. The CDR3 DNA reads as TGTGCCAGCAGCTTAACGTTAGTAGCGGGAGGGCCTATGTTCTTC.

The chain employs TRBV10-3 and TRBJ1-3; D is uncertain. Germline lookup yields CDR1 ENHRY and CDR2 SYGVKD. This CDR3 comprises 13 residues. With 9 bases removed from V and 5 bases from J, the gap between germline ends came to 14 bases. The CDR3 DNA reads as TGTGCCATTTCCGGCGGAGGGAGAAACACCATATATTTT. As protein: CAISGGGRNTIYF.

This rearrangement joins TRBV18 to TRBJ1-5; perhaps TRBD1 as D (5 bases). Germline values: CDR1 KGHSH, CDR2 LQKENI. The length of the CDR3 is 13 residues. V was trimmed by 7 bases and J by 4 bases, leaving 11 bases between them. CDR3 sequence: CASCARDNQPQHF. The CDR3 DNA reads as TGTGCCAGCTGTGCCAGGGATAATCAGCCCCAGCATTTT.

The CDR3 DNA reads as TGTGCCAGCAGTGAAAGGGGGGCGCGGGACTATGGCTACACCTTC. It is translated as CASSERGARDYGYTF. The chain is built from TRBV2 and TRBJ1-2; possible D gene TRBD1, 6 bases. The CDR3 has 15 residues. The V gene's germline CDR1 is SNHLY and CDR2 FYNNEI. The V end lost 2 bases, the J end lost 3 bases, and 13 bases lay between the germline ends. Full variable domain (rest looked up from reference TRBV2 and TRBJ1-2): EPEVTQTPSHQVTQMGQEVILRCVPISNHLYFYWYRQILGQKVEFLVSFYNNEISEKSEIFDDQFSVERPDGSNFTLKIRSTKLEDSAMYFCASSERGARDYGYTFGSGTRLTVV.

V and J are TRBV6-5 and TRBJ1-2, with a weak D call TRBD1 (6 bases). Trimming removed 5 bases at V and 0 bases at J, with 10 bases between. Looked up from germline, CDR1 is MNHEY and CDR2 is SVGAGI. CDR3 size: 14 residues. CDR3 loop: CASSRDKANYGYTF. Here the CDR3 DNA reads TGTGCCAGCAGTCGGGACAAGGCTAACTATGGCTACACCTTC.

This chain links TRBV2 with TRBJ2-7; D remains ambiguous. The CDR3 has 14 residues. The germline V gene encodes CDR1 SNHLY and CDR2 FYNNEI. Trimming left V 7 bases short and J 2 bases short, with 15 bases between. The CDR3 spells CASIRPDSTYEQYF. The CDR3 DNA follows: TGTGCCAGCATTCGTCCAGACTCGACCTACGAGCAGTACTTC.

The chain links TRBV28 to TRBJ2-7, with 7 bases aligning to TRBD2. CDR1 is MDHEN, CDR2 SYDVKM, per germline. This CDR3 is built from 15 residues. Losses at the gene ends were 2 bases for V and 4 bases for J; bases not matched to a gene: 8. In nucleotides, the CDR3 is TGTGCCAGCAGTTTAACAGAAGAAGCGGGATACGAGCAGTACTTC. Its translation is CASSLTEEAGYEQYF.

The gene calls are TRBV2 and TRBJ2-7; 11 positions agree with TRBD2. The CDR3 length is 15 residues. Germline V gene data show CDR1 as SNHLY and CDR2 as FYNNEI. V shed 5 bases and J 3 bases; nucleotides not matched to a gene: 6. Here the CDR3 reads CASSPGTSGYYEQYF. Here the CDR3 DNA reads TGTGCCAGCAGTCCCGGGACTAGCGGTTACTACGAGCAGTACTTC. The full variable domain, its missing parts supplied by reference TRBV2 and TRBJ2-7, is EPEVTQTPSHQVTQMGQEVILRCVPISNHLYFYWYRQILGQKVEFLVSFYNNEISEKSEIFDDQFSVERPDGSNFTLKIRSTKLEDSAMYFCASSPGTSGYYEQYFGPGTRLTVT.

V gene TRBV18 combines with J gene TRBJ2-7; 7 bases are a match to TRBD2. The junction had 5 bases not matched to a gene; V was cut back by 3 bases and J by 3 bases. CDR3 size: 14 residues. Germline lookup yields CDR1 KGHSH and CDR2 LQKENI. The CDR3 region has the DNA TGTGCCAGCTCACCTAACCGGGGGGTCTACGAGCAGTACTTC. Its translation: CASSPNRGVYEQYF. Combining the CDR3 with reference TRBV18 and TRBJ2-7 gives the whole variable domain NAGVMQNPRHLVRRRGQEARLRCSPMKGHSHVYWYRQLPEEGLKFMVYLQKENIIDESGMPKERFSAEFPKEGPSILRIQQVVRGDSAAYFCASSPNRGVYEQYFGPGTRLTVT.

The chain joins TRBV3-1 (or the pseudogene TRBV3-2) to TRBJ2-3, with D possibly TRBD2 on 5 matching bases. Trimming shortened V by 0 bases and J by 1 base, and 8 bases separated the two germline ends. Germline assignment: CDR1 LGHDT and CDR2 YNNKEL (reference sequence). This CDR3 is 15 amino acids long. The CDR3 reads CASSQDRRGTDTQYF. As DNA, the CDR3 is TGTGCCAGCAGCCAAGATAGGCGGGGCACAGATACGCAGTATTTT.

The chain carries TRBV28 and TRBJ1-2; D is uncertain. Germline V gene data show CDR1 as MDHEN and CDR2 as SYDVKM. The germline V and J ends were trimmed by 3 bases and 2 bases, with 7 bases remaining between them. This CDR3 region has 13 residues. The CDR3 DNA is TGTGCCAGCAGTTTTGAGGTCAACTATGGCTACACCTTC. As protein: CASSFEVNYGYTF.

The chain employs TRBV29-1 and TRBJ2-1, with TRBD1 matching over 7 bases. Germline loops: CDR1 SQVTM, CDR2 ANQGSEA. The V gene end was trimmed by 6 bases and the J gene end by 4 bases; junction bases not matched to a gene: 6. The CDR3 spans 13 residues. In DNA form, the CDR3 reads TGCAGCGTGGAAAGGGACAGTTACAATGAGCAGTTCTTC. Its translation is CSVERDSYNEQFF.